Listed below are T cell receptor beta chains from one sample, sequenced in a study of T cell changes during pregnancy in multiple sclerosis. Some clones are missing from TCRdb's copy, which holds only in-frame ones; the method was immunoSEQ multiplex PCR. The sample carries about 80,000 clones, about 90% recorded once. This specimen was peripheral blood, taken before pregnancy. These TCRs come from a female donor with multiple sclerosis, enrolled in a pregnancy study. The CDR3 runs from the conserved cysteine through the conserved F or W.

j_call v_call cdr3_aa
TRBJ2-3 TRBV30 CAWTGLGAQYF
TRBJ1-2 TRBV4-1 CASSHGRGSDYGYTF
TRBJ1-1 TRBV15 CATSRDPAGKNTEAFF
TRBJ1-2 TRBV9 CASSKSQGGVNGYTF
TRBJ2-5 TRBV2 CASSPSVTQYF
TRBJ1-4 TRBV2 CAAGQGDEKLFF
TRBJ1-1 TRBV6-5 CASSRDTEAFF
TRBJ2-5 TRBV4-1 CASSFTTSGDQETQYF
TRBJ2-7 TRBV28 CASSLPGTTREQYF
TRBJ1-3 TRBV7-8 CASSLLWMADTIYF
TRBJ2-1 TRBV2 CASSVPDRSHNEQFF
TRBJ1-1 TRBV18 CASSPQVLGAFF
TRBJ1-2 TRBV27 CASSFGDSLHGYTF
TRBJ1-5 TRBV7-6 CASSMQGAGQPQHF
TRBJ2-7 TRBV5-1 CASSWGTTYEQYF
TRBJ2-3 TRBV30 CAWRSGQRTDTQYF
TRBJ2-1 TRBV7-8 CASSLALLGGDYHREQFF
TRBJ2-3 TRBV15 CATSSYTDTQYF
TRBJ2-2 TRBV6-6 CASSYSSGRAGELFF
TRBJ1-5 TRBV6-5 CASSSTGTGSQPQHF
TRBJ2-1 TRBV5-4 CASSVDKNSYNEQFF
TRBJ2-5 TRBV5-1 CASSYGQKETQYF
TRBJ1-2 TRBV11-2 CASSLAGDNYGYTF
TRBJ1-4 TRBV21-1 CASSNRGIGCEIKLFF
TRBJ2-6 TRBV9 CASSANRQGAGANVLTF
TRBJ1-1 TRBV13 CASSPRTVNTEAFF
TRBJ1-1 TRBV19 CASSQVSGAGFLF
TRBJ2-3 TRBV5-1 CASASGGTDTQYF
TRBJ1-6 TRBV27 CASSLSWAATTSPLHF
TRBJ1-6 TRBV18 CASSRGQGGLSPLHF
TRBJ1-1 TRBV15 CATSRDGRGLLEAFF
TRBJ2-1 TRBV7-2 CASSLRGPQFF
TRBJ2-1 TRBV2 CASLYSPKDNEQFF
TRBJ2-1 TRBV5-1 CASSLDRGSYNEQFF
TRBJ1-4 TRBV7-9 CASSLSSGEGEKLFF
TRBJ1-5 TRBV30 CAWETEEYSNQPQHF
TRBJ1-2 TRBV5-1 CASSLEPADRGDGYTF
TRBJ2-7 TRBV19 CASSPRYGEQYF
TRBJ2-5 TRBV13 CASSFGLAGGQETQYF
TRBJ1-1 TRBV6-5 CASRQTGYTEAFF
TRBJ1-2 TRBV27 CASSTGRQVINYGYTF
TRBJ2-1 TRBV5-1 CASSLGANEQFF
TRBJ2-2 TRBV7-2 CASSLSGGNTGELFF
TRBJ2-7 TRBV6-5 CASSPGGASHEQYF
TRBJ2-1 TRBV7-9 CASSPGIRVGNEQFF
TRBJ1-6 TRBV27 CASSLWQGNSPLHF
TRBJ2-1 TRBV7-9 CASSLGQYNEQFF
TRBJ1-5 TRBV7-2 CASSLSGGTGIGNQPQHF
TRBJ2-3 TRBV10-3 CAISGEVAGSSTDTQYF
TRBJ1-1 TRBV5-1 CASSLQQTNTEAFF
TRBJ2-1 TRBV29-1 CSVPSRGSLHNEQFF
TRBJ1-1 TRBV27 CASSLDLRQGRAFF
TRBJ2-2 TRBV2 CATHYESTGELFF
TRBJ2-3 TRBV4-1 CASKTSPSTDTQYF
TRBJ2-2 TRBV6-5 CASNRFRGPGELFF